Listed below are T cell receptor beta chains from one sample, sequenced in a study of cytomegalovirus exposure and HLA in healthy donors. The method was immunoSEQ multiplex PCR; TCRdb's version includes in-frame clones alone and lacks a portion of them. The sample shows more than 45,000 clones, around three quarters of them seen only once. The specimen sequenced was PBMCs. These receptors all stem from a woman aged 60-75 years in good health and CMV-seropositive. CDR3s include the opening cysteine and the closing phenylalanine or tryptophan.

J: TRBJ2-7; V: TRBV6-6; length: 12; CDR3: CASSVISYEQYF
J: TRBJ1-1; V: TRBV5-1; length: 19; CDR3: CASSLYKAETHLTGTEAFF
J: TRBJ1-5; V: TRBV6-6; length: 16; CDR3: CASSYRGTGSNQPQHF
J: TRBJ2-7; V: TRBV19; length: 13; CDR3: CASRGQALYEQYF
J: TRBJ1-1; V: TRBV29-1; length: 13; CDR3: CSVGGGLNTEAFF
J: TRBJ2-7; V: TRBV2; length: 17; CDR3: CASSEGLAGPVQYEQYF
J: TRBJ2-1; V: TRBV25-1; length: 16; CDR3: CASSESDRGLYNEQFF
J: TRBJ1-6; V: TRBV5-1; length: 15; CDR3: CASSSGGTEDSPLHF
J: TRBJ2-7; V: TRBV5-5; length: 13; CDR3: CASSLTDLYEQYF
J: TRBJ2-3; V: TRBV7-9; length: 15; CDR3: CSSNLRGGNTDTQYF
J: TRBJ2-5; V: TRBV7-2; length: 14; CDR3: CASSLDAQGGTQYF
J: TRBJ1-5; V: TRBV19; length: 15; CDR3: CASSPTGGSNQPQHF
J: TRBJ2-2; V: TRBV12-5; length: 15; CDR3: CASLTTQGRTGELFF
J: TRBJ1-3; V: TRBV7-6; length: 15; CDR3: CASSSPRSSGNTIYF
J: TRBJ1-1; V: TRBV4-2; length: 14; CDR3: CASSLAGTGREAFF
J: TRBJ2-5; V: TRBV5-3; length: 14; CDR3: CARSRGQPSREQYF
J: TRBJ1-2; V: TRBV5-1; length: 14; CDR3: CASSLDGQNYGYTF
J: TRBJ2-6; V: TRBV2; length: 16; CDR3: CATGDRGLSGANVLTF
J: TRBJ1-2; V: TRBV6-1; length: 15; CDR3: CASSGFFGDSVGYTF
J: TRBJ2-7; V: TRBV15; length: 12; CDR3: CATAGGRYEQYF
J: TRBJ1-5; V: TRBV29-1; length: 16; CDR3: CSVEEQGARSNQPQHF
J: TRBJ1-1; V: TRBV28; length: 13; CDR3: CASGGSMNTEAFF
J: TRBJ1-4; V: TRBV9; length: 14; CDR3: CASNSGFPNEKLFF
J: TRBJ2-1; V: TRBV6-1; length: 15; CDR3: CASSRDTYSYNEQFF
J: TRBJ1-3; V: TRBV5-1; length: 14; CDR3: CASSFGEAGNTIYF
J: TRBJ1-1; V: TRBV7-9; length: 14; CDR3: CASSLGLGDTEAFF
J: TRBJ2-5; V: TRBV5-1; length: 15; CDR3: CASSQTGTGEETQYF
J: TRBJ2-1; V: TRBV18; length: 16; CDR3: CASSPFSTSGYNEQFF
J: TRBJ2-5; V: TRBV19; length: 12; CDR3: CASSNRQETQYF
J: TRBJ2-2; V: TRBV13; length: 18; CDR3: CASSLGGGTLRDTGELFF
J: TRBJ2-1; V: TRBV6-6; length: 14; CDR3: CASSATNSYNEQFF
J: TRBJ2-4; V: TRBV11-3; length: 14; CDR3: CASSLKTGKNIQYF
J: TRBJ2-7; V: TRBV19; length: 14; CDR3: CASSIDPGGDEQYF
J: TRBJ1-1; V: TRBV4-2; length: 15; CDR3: CASSQESRQGAEAFF
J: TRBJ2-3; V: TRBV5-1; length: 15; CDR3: CASSPTAGGADTQYF
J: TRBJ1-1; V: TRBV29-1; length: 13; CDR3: CSARERGNTEAFF
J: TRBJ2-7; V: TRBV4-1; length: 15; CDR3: CASSQDDRAGHEQYF
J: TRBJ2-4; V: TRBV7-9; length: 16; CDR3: CASRGVDRGTKNIQYF
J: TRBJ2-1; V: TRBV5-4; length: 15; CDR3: CASSLGGGAYNEQFF
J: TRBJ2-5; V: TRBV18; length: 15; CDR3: CASSPWTVPQETQYF
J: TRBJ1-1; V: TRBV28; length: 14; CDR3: CASSLQGKASEAFF
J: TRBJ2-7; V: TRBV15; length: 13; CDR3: CATSAGPSREQYF
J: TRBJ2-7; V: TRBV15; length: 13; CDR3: CATSPRVLYEQYF
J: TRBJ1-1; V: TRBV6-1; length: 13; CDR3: CASRALPNTEAFF
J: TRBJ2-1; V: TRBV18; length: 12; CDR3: CASSPLAGEQFF
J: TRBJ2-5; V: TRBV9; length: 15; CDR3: CASSLFGTRQETQYF
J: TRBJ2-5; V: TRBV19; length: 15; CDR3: CASSPQAGSQETQYF
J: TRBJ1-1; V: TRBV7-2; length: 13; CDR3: CASSLHMNTEAFF
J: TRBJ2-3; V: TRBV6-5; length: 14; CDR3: CASRGLAGTDTQYF
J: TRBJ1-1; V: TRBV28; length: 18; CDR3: CASSGDWGTFFANTEAFF
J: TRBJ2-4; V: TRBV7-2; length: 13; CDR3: CASSQNRRNIQYF
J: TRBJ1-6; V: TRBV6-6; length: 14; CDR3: CASSPGRENSPLHF
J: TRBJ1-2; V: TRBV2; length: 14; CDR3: CASREGQGVDGYTF
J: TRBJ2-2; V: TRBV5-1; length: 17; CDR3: CASSLVSLSLNTGELFF
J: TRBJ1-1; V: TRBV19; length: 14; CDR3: CASYKTGGVTEAFF
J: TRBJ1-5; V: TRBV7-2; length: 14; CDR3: CASSLGNSYQPQHF
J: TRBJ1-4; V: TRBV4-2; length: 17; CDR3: CASSQDGGTRPNEKLFF
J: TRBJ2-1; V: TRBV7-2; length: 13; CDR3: CASSFGIASEQFF